This T cell receptor beta chain came from a study of T cell responses to AZD1222 COVID-19 vaccine. The CDR3 extends over 11 amino acids. The V end was cut by 3 bases, the J end by 6 bases, with 5 bases between. The table came from immunoSEQ multiplex PCR; TCRdb's copy has only in-frame clones and leaves some out. The sample holds some 200,000 clones, approximately 91% seen once. This material consisted of peripheral blood, taken 28 days after the second AZD1222 dose. The V call is TRBV12-3 or TRBV12-4, the J call TRBJ1-2; D unresolved. This receptor was identified in an adult who received the AZD1222 COVID-19 vaccine. CDR3 sequence (DNA): TGTGCCAGCAGTTTGGCACATGGCTACACCTTC. Its translation is CASSLAHGYTF.